The 9 T cell receptor beta chains below come from one sample, sequenced in a study of T cell responses to AZD1222 COVID-19 vaccine. Repertoires were generated with immunoSEQ multiplex PCR, while TCRdb's copy carries only in-frame clones and drops some. The sample yields about 160,000 clones, about 91% seen once. This specimen was peripheral blood, taken on day 0 of AZD1222 vaccination. These receptors all come from an adult in good health.

The gene calls are TRBV4-1 and TRBJ1-5; 9 bases map to TRBD1. CDR1 MGHRA and CDR2 YSYEKL come from the germline V gene. Trimming took 6 bases from V and 5 from J; bases not matched to a gene: 8. The CDR3 totals 15 residues. The CDR3 bases are TGCGCCAGCAGTCTCCCGGACAGGGGCCATCAGCCCCAGCATTTT. Translating gives CASSLPDRGHQPQHF.

V gene TRBV5-3 combines with J gene TRBJ1-3; D call uncertain. TRBV5-3 falls under the ORF class, with uncertain function. V was trimmed by 1 base and J by 0 bases, leaving 8 bases between them. The CDR3 extends over 15 amino acids. The CDR3 sequence is CARSLRRSSGNTIYF. Written as DNA, the CDR3 is TGTGCCAGAAGCTTGAGAAGGAGCTCTGGAAACACCATATATTTT.

The chain is built from TRBV27 and TRBJ1-1; the D is unclear. Germline V CDR1 and CDR2: MNHEY, SMNVEV (reference sequence). The CDR3 is made up of 14 amino acids. V was cut by 5 bases and J by 5 bases, with 15 bases left in between. The DNA of the CDR3 is TGTGCCAGCAGTGTTGCGTTTTTGGGTACTGAAGCTTTCTTT. This sequence encodes CASSVAFLGTEAFF.

A few counts support this clone. The gene calls are TRBV29-1 and TRBJ2-1, with no clear D. Germline V gene sequence: CDR1 SQVTM, CDR2 ANQGSEA. Deletions cut 3 bases from V and 6 bases from J, with 9 bases between. CDR3 length: 12 amino acids. This chain's CDR3 is CSVDPLSNEQFF. The CDR3 nucleotides are TGCAGCGTTGACCCTCTTAGCAATGAGCAGTTCTTC.

This clone showed up just a few times. The chain has TRBV5-8 and TRBJ1-2; 9 bases align to TRBD1. Per the germline V gene, CDR1 is SGHTS and CDR2 is YDEGEE. The CDR3 loop spans 15 amino acids. Trimming at V came to 5 bases and at J to 7 bases, leaving 12 bases not matched to a gene. CDR3 in amino acids: CASRAWRDRDVGYTF. CDR3 in DNA: TGTGCCAGCAGAGCTTGGAGGGACAGGGATGTTGGCTACACCTTC.

This clone was detected a few times. The chain links TRBV2 to TRBJ2-2; D not resolved. Trimming shortened V by 6 bases and J by 8 bases, and 7 bases separated the two germline ends. Germline V lookup: CDR1 SNHLY, CDR2 FYNNEI. This CDR3 contains 11 residues. Here the CDR3 DNA reads TGTGCCAGCAGATTACAGGGGGAGCTGTTTTTT. It is translated as CASRLQGELFF.

This chain connects TRBV30 to TRBJ1-3; 10 nucleotides line up with TRBD1. CDR3 length: 14 residues. J gave up 5 bases and V 2 bases, and 3 bases lay outside the gene matches. Germline values: CDR1 GTSNPN, CDR2 SVGIG (reference sequence). CDR3 amino acids: CAWSHDRGRNTIYF. DNA of the CDR3: TGTGCCTGGAGTCATGACAGGGGGCGAAACACCATATATTTT.

This clone has just a few counts. The rearrangement joins TRBV13 to TRBJ1-5; possible D gene TRBD1, 6 bases. V shed 5 bases and J shed 1 base, with 12 bases lying between them. Germline V gene sequence: CDR1 PRHDT, CDR2 FYEKMQ (reference sequence). The CDR3 has 15 amino acids. The CDR3 nucleotides read TGTGCCAGCAGCCTAAGGAGGGGGAGCAATCAGCCCCAGCATTTT. It translates to CASSLRRGSNQPQHF.

The genes are TRBV15 and TRBJ2-2; D is undetermined. CDR1 and CDR2 from the germline V gene are LNHNV and YYDKDF (reference sequence). The length of the CDR3 is 13 residues. V lost 5 bases, J lost 4 bases, and 8 bases lay in between. CDR3 sequence: CATSPLFTGELFF. The CDR3, as DNA: TGTGCCACCAGCCCGCTCTTCACCGGGGAGCTGTTTTTT.